The 14 T cell receptor beta chains given below trace back to one sample, sequenced in a study of vaccination and CD4 T cells after COVID-19. These receptors lack a known antigen. CD4+ T cells that had been cultured provided DNA sequenced with the Oncomine TCR Beta short-read assay. TCRdb reprocessed the PCR reads with MiXCR, giving one entry per CDR3 protein. The data hold roughly 8,000 distinct CDR3 sequences, with around 42% observed a single time. Described treatment: approximately 11-day PBMC culture with coronavirus spike peptide pools or control peptides (ViraFEST assay). CD4+ T cells of the unexposed donor were collected before the COVID-19 pandemic (2011-2018). Sequenced sample: CD4+ T cells from blood, cultured in vitro. The origin of the receptors is a human donor in good health.

The chain uses TRBV20-1 and TRBJ2-1, with 7 bases matching TRBD1. Germline CDR1 reads DFQATT; CDR2 reads SNEGSKA (reference sequence). The CDR3 length is 13 residues. J lost 8 bases, V lost 6 bases, and 10 bases had no gene match. The CDR3 bases are TGCAGTGCCCTCCGGACAGGTTCAGATGAGCAGTTCTTC. Residues: CSALRTGSDEQFF.

The rearrangement uses TRBV2 and TRBJ2-3, with a weak D call TRBD1 (6 bases). In germline, CDR1 is SNHLY, CDR2 FYNNEI. This CDR3 spans 14 amino acids. The ends were cut back, 7 bases at V and 0 bases at J, with 11 bases in the middle. CDR3 sequence: CASTGTSSTDTQYF. DNA of the CDR3: TGTGCCAGCACTGGGACATCTAGCACAGATACGCAGTATTTT.

CDR3 sequence reads: CASSIVLRGSPLHF. Written as DNA, the CDR3 is TGTGCCAGTAGTATAGTTCTAAGGGGTTCACCCCTCCACTTT. V and J are TRBV19 and TRBJ1-6, with D perhaps TRBD1 (5 bases). The CDR3 runs to 14 residues. Per germline, CDR1 LNHDA and CDR2 SQIVND (reference sequence). The ends were cut back, 1 base at V and 9 bases at J, with 10 bases in the middle.

The chain combines TRBV5-1 with TRBJ2-7, with D tentatively TRBD1 (6 bases). Germline loops: CDR1 SGHRS, CDR2 YFSETQ. V lost 6 bases and J 5 bases, leaving 21 bases between the germline ends. CDR3 length: 15 residues. The CDR3 is CASNQGDTWRNEQYF. CDR3 sequence (DNA): TGCGCCAGCAACCAAGGGGACACTTGGAGAAACGAGCAGTACTTC.

The chain is built from TRBV20-1 and TRBJ1-2, with D maybe TRBD1 (5 bases). The V and J ends lost 0 bases and 3 bases respectively, with 8 bases between them. Germline CDR1 is DFQATT and CDR2 is SNEGSKA (reference sequence). The CDR3 sequence is 13 residues long. CDR3: CSARETRDYGYTF. CDR3 nucleotides: TGCAGTGCTAGAGAAACCAGGGACTATGGCTACACCTTC.

This sequence joins TRBV5-1 and TRBJ2-5; D gene uncertain. The germline gives CDR1 SGHRS, CDR2 YFSETQ. V gave up 4 bases and J gave up 4 bases, with 11 bases separating them. This CDR3 spans 13 amino acids. In nucleotides, the CDR3 is TGCGCCAGCAGCGATAAGGATGGAGAGACCCAGTACTTC. Amino acids: CASSDKDGETQYF.

The V gene is TRBV15, the J gene TRBJ2-1; no clear D gene. Germline CDR1 is LNHNV and CDR2 is YYDKDF (reference sequence). The V end lost 0 bases, the J end lost 0 bases, and 9 bases lay between the germline ends. The CDR3 is made up of 16 amino acids. CDR3 DNA: TGTGCCACCAGCAGAGACCGGTCAAGCTCCTACAATGAGCAGTTCTTC. This sequence encodes CATSRDRSSSYNEQFF.

Relative to its sample, this clonotype is large (0.1 to 1%). The V call is TRBV20-1, the J call TRBJ2-1; 9 nucleotides align to TRBD2. The germline CDR1 and CDR2 sequences are DFQATT and SNEGSKA (reference sequence). V dropped 3 bases and J dropped 7; count of bases not matched to a gene: 7. The CDR3 extends over 14 amino acids. DNA for the CDR3: TGCAGTGCTAGTTTTGCGGGGGGGCGGAATGAGCAGTTCTTC. Its translation: CSASFAGGRNEQFF.

The gene calls are TRBV6-5 and TRBJ1-2; the D gene is possibly TRBD1 (5 bases). Trimming left V 3 bases short and J 5 bases short, with 10 bases between. This CDR3 is built from 13 residues. Germline values: CDR1 MNHEY, CDR2 SVGAGI. Here the CDR3 reads CASSYHQGYGYTF. Written as DNA, the CDR3 is TGTGCCAGCAGTTATCACCAGGGATATGGCTACACCTTC.

This clonotype was counted between two and nine times. This sequence joins TRBV18 and TRBJ2-7; 7 bases line up with TRBD1. Trimming cost V 2 bases and J 12 bases; bases outside gene matches: 4. Germline lookup yields CDR1 KGHSH and CDR2 LQKENI. The CDR3 covers 11 residues. The CDR3 spells CASSPGTDPYF. As DNA, the CDR3 is TGTGCCAGCTCACCAGGGACAGATCCGTACTTC.

V usage is TRBV27 and J usage is TRBJ2-7; either TRBD1 or TRBD2 may fit D (5 bases each). The ends were cut back, 10 bases at V and 7 bases at J, with 14 bases in the middle. Germline values: CDR1 MNHEY, CDR2 SMNVEV (reference sequence). The CDR3 sequence is 11 residues long. CDR3 sequence (DNA): TGTGCCACTGGGACGGCGTGGGAGCAGTACTTC. As protein: CATGTAWEQYF.

The rearrangement joins TRBV11-2 to TRBJ2-5; D gene ambiguous. V was pared by 2 bases and J by 4 bases, with 8 bases between. CDR3 length: 13 residues. Germline CDR1 SGHAT, CDR2 FQNNGV. The CDR3 sequence: CASSLTVPETQYF. CDR3 bases: TGTGCCAGCAGCTTAACAGTCCCAGAGACCCAGTACTTC. The whole variable domain, remainder taken from reference TRBV11-2 and TRBJ2-5, is EAGVAQSPRYKIIEKRQSVAFWCNPISGHATLYWYQQILGQGPKLLIQFQNNGVVDDSQLPKDRFSAERLKGVDSTLKIQPAKLEDSAVYLCASSLTVPETQYFGPGTRLLVL.

This clonotype was detected only a few times. The genes are TRBV6-1 and TRBJ1-3; D unresolved. This CDR3 spans 17 amino acids. Germline V gene lookup returns CDR1 MNHNS and CDR2 SASEGT. V was cut by 5 bases and J by 0 bases, with 17 bases left in between. CDR3 nucleotides: TGTGCCAGCAGTCTAAGCAGAGGCCTTATCTCTGGAAACACCATATATTTT. It specifies CASSLSRGLISGNTIYF.

The gene calls are TRBV5-4 and TRBJ2-2; D is uncertain. The CDR3 totals 15 residues. CDR1 is SGHNT and CDR2 is YYREEE in the germline V gene (reference sequence). V was shortened by 0 bases and J by 0 bases, with 6 bases between the two germline ends. CDR3 in DNA: TGTGCCAGCAGCTTGGATCAGACGAACACCGGGGAGCTGTTTTTT. This gives the protein CASSLDQTNTGELFF.